The 3 T cell receptor beta chains given below trace back to one sample, sequenced in a study of PD-1 blockade in classical Hodgkin lymphoma. The time point was: newly diagnosed, previously untreated cHL patient sample. Negative selection with magnetic separation was used to purify CD4+ T cells from thawed PBMCs. TCRdb's copy holds only in-frame clones and misses some; the assay was immunoSEQ multiplex PCR. This table has about 22,000 clones, approximately 89% appearing once. The sample was CD4+ T cells from blood. The receptors shown here come from a human donor with classical Hodgkin lymphoma.

This clone was detected only once. The rearrangement joins TRBV6-1 to TRBJ2-1, with a tentative D call TRBD1 (6 bases). The germline V gene encodes CDR1 MNHNS and CDR2 SASEGT. The CDR3 extends over 11 amino acids. Between the trimmed V and J ends, which lost 10 bases and 6 bases, there was a span of 10 bases. CDR3 protein: CATLRGNEQFF. The CDR3 nucleotides read TGTGCCACCCTCAGGGGCAATGAGCAGTTCTTC.

V is TRBV5-4 and J is TRBJ2-7, with 9 bases matching TRBD2. CDR3 length: 15 residues. Germline assignment: CDR1 SGHNT and CDR2 YYREEE (reference sequence). J lost 3 bases, V lost 0 bases, and 4 bases had no gene match. The CDR3 spells CASSLGGRADYEQYF. The CDR3 DNA reads as TGTGCCAGCAGCTTGGGCGGGAGGGCCGACTACGAGCAGTACTTC. Drawing the rest from reference TRBV5-4 and TRBJ2-7, the complete variable domain is ETGVTQSPTHLIKTRGQQVTLRCSSQSGHNTVSWYQQALGQGPQFIFQYYREEENGRGNFPPRFSGLQFPNYSSELNVNALELDDSALYLCASSLGGRADYEQYFGPGTRLTVT.

The chain joins TRBV7-2 to TRBJ2-7; D not certain. The germline V and J ends were trimmed by 2 bases and 2 bases, with 7 bases remaining between them. Germline V lookup: CDR1 SGHTA, CDR2 FQGNSA. The CDR3 covers 13 residues. CDR3 residues: CASSLTRTYEQYF. The CDR3 coding sequence is TGTGCCAGCAGCTTAACCAGAACCTACGAGCAGTACTTC.